Presented here are 27 T cell receptor beta chains from one specimen sequenced in a study of blood T cell repertoires in COVID-19. Produced via immunoSEQ multiplex PCR; TCRdb's table is partial and in-frame only. The sample records about 130,000 clones, around 90% being singletons. Sequenced sample: peripheral blood. These receptors were collected from a man aged 55 to 70 with COVID-19, enrolled during active disease.

V gene TRBV27 combines with J gene TRBJ1-4; 9 positions agree with TRBD1. V was clipped by 3 bases and J by 8 bases; unmatched bases: 4. The CDR3 consists of 14 residues. The germline V gene has CDR1 MNHEY and CDR2 SMNVEV (reference sequence). For the CDR3, the DNA is TGTGCCAGCAGTTTCAACAGGGGGCGAGAAAAACTGTTTTTT. Its translation: CASSFNRGREKLFF.

The V gene is TRBV7-2, the J gene TRBJ2-1; 8 bases line up with TRBD2. CDR1 is SGHTA and CDR2 is FQGNSA in the germline V gene. The CDR3 is 13 residues long. After removal of 3 bases from V and 8 bases from J, the junction contained 3 bases not matched to a gene. Written as DNA, the CDR3 is TGTGCCAGCAGCTTTGGCGGGAGGCATGAGCAGTTCTTC. As protein: CASSFGGRHEQFF. Full variable domain (outside the CDR3, taken from reference TRBV7-2 and TRBJ2-1): GAGVSQSPSNKVTEKGKDVELRCDPISGHTALYWYRQSLGQGLEFLIYFQGNSAPDKSGLPSDRFSAERTGGSVSTLTIQRTQQEDSAVYLCASSFGGRHEQFFGPGTRLTVL.

With regard to this clone: Other DNA sequences from this sample encode an identical CDR3 as well. V and J are TRBV5-1 and TRBJ1-1, with D perhaps matching TRBD1 (6 bases). Trimming took 5 bases from V and 1 from J, leaving 9 bases between them. CDR1 and CDR2 (germline): SGHRS, YFSETQ. This CDR3 region has 13 residues. The CDR3 nucleotides read TGCGCCAGCAGTTTGACAGGGAACACTGAAGCTTTCTTT. Encoded protein: CASSLTGNTEAFF. The complete variable domain, with remaining parts taken from reference TRBV5-1 and TRBJ1-1, reads KAGVTQTPRYLIKTRGQQVTLSCSPISGHRSVSWYQQTPGQGLQFLFEYFSETQRNKGNFPGRFSGRQFSNSRSEMNVSTLELGDSALYLCASSLTGNTEAFFGQGTRLTVV.

V gene TRBV5-1 combines with J gene TRBJ2-2, with a weak D call TRBD2 (5 bases). Trimming pared 3 bases from V and 6 bases from J, leaving 9 bases between. The CDR3 is 13 amino acids. Germline values: CDR1 SGHRS, CDR2 YFSETQ. CDR3 residues: CASSSSGAGELFF. In DNA, the CDR3 is TGCGCCAGCAGCTCCAGCGGAGCCGGGGAGCTGTTTTTT.

The V call is TRBV5-1, the J call TRBJ2-2; D is uncertain. The CDR3 sequence is 12 residues long. Per the germline V gene, CDR1 is SGHRS and CDR2 is YFSETQ. V was clipped by 2 bases and J by 4 bases, with 3 bases between them. Here the CDR3 reads CASSFGTGELFF. The CDR3 DNA reads as TGCGCCAGCAGCTTCGGCACCGGGGAGCTGTTTTTT.

The table lists this clone with a count of one. The V call is TRBV12-3 or TRBV12-4, the J call TRBJ1-2; 8 bases fit TRBD1. The CDR3 is 13 residues long. With V trimmed by 7 bases and J by 4 bases, 5 bases remained unmatched. The CDR3 coding sequence is TGTGCCAGCACCATAGGACAGGGCTATGGCTACACCTTC. Its translation is CASTIGQGYGYTF.

The chain recombines TRBV4-3 with TRBJ2-7; 7 bases fit TRBD1. Germline loops: CDR1 LGHNA, CDR2 YSLEER. The CDR3 has 13 amino acids. V lost 4 bases and J lost 7; bases outside the gene matches: 7. DNA of the CDR3: TGCGCCAGCAGCCTAGGGACAGAAGGAGAGCAGTACTTC. Protein: CASSLGTEGEQYF.

In this sample, this clone turned up once. The CDR3 nucleotides are TGTGCCTGGAGACTAGCGGGTGACACAGATACGCAGTATTTT. Its translation: CAWRLAGDTDTQYF. The chain combines TRBV30 with TRBJ2-3; 9 nucleotides agree with TRBD2. V shed 3 bases, J shed 2 bases, and the junction held 3 bases outside the gene matches. Looked up from germline, CDR1 is GTSNPN and CDR2 is SVGIG (reference sequence). This CDR3 spans 14 amino acids. Complete variable domain (other parts from reference TRBV30 and TRBJ2-3): SQTIHQWPATLVQPVGSPLSLECTVEGTSNPNLYWYRQAAGRGLQLLFYSVGIGQISSEVPQNLSASRPQDRQFILSSKKLLLSDSGFYLCAWRLAGDTDTQYFGPGTRLTVL.

This chain joins TRBV28 and TRBJ1-5; 7 positions match TRBD1. CDR3 length equals 14 residues. CDR1 and CDR2 from the germline V gene are MDHEN and SYDVKM. V lost 6 bases to trimming and J lost 7 bases; unmatched junction nucleotides: 9. The CDR3 coding sequence is TGTGCCAGCAGGTCAGGGGGTGAAGGCCAGCCCCAGCATTTT. Encoded protein: CASRSGGEGQPQHF.

The table lists this clone with a count of one. The chain is built from TRBV29-1 and TRBJ2-5; possibly TRBD2 for D (5 bases). The CDR3 is 12 residues long. Germline CDR1 and CDR2: SQVTM and ANQGSEA. Trimming pared 2 bases from V and 2 bases from J, leaving 6 bases between. The CDR3 DNA follows: TGCAGCGTTGAACCGGGGCAAGAGACCCAGTACTTC. This gives the protein CSVEPGQETQYF.

The chain has TRBV24-1 and TRBJ1-1, with no clear D. This CDR3 spans 15 amino acids. The V gene lost 5 bases and the J gene lost 0 bases, with 12 bases spanning the gap. Germline-derived CDR1 and CDR2 are KGHDR and SFDVKD. The CDR3 sequence: CATSASTSLNTEAFF. The CDR3 nucleotides read TGTGCCACCAGTGCCTCGACAAGTTTGAACACTGAAGCTTTCTTT.

The chain recombines TRBV19 with TRBJ1-2, with 7 bases lining up with TRBD1. The germline V gene encodes CDR1 LNHDA and CDR2 SQIVND (reference sequence). This CDR3 is built from 14 residues. Trimming cost V 1 base and J 8 bases; bases outside gene matches: 7. CDR3 residues: CASSIAGQQGGYTF. The CDR3 bases are TGTGCCAGTAGTATAGCGGGACAGCAAGGGGGCTACACCTTC.

This clone was counted once. The chain employs TRBV10-3 and TRBJ2-1; D remains unclear. The CDR3 length is 11 residues. Germline CDR1 and CDR2: ENHRY and SYGVKD. The V and J ends lost 8 bases and 6 bases respectively, with 8 bases between them. The CDR3 protein is CAIARGNEQFF. CDR3 bases: TGTGCCATCGCCCGCGGCAATGAGCAGTTCTTC.

The rearrangement joins TRBV5-1 to TRBJ2-7; D might be TRBD1 (6 bases). Germline values: CDR1 SGHRS, CDR2 YFSETQ. Trimming removed 2 bases from V and 6 bases from J, with 18 bases in between. The CDR3 runs to 15 residues. CDR3 nucleotides: TGCGCCAGCAGCTTCCACAGGGCCCGAGGGAGCGAGCAGTACTTC. Amino acids: CASSFHRARGSEQYF.

The chain combines TRBV18 with TRBJ1-2; tentative D call: TRBD1 (5 bases). The CDR3 length is 14 residues. Trimming pared 4 bases from V and 2 bases from J, leaving 11 bases between. Germline V lookup: CDR1 KGHSH, CDR2 LQKENI. The CDR3 sequence is CASSRQTVNYGYTF. The CDR3, as DNA: TGTGCCAGCTCACGTCAGACAGTAAACTATGGCTACACCTTC.

The chain joins TRBV11-3 to TRBJ2-1; 9 bases line up with TRBD2. This CDR3 spans 13 amino acids. V was clipped by 8 bases and J by 9 bases; unmatched bases: 8. The germline V gene has CDR1 SGHNT and CDR2 YENEEA. The CDR3 coding sequence is TGTGCCAGCGCCGGGACTAGCTCAAGTGAGCAGTTCTTC. Protein: CASAGTSSSEQFF.

This sequence joins TRBV7-2 and TRBJ2-1; TRBD2 might be the D (6 bases). The V end lost 5 bases, the J end lost 6 bases, and 11 bases lay between the germline ends. The germline CDR1 and CDR2 sequences are SGHTA and FQGNSA. This CDR3 is built from 13 residues. In DNA, the CDR3 is TGTGCCAGCAGCATGGGACTTATCAATGAGCAGTTCTTC. The encoded protein is CASSMGLINEQFF.

This clone has a handful of counts. V is TRBV14 and J is TRBJ1-2; perhaps TRBD1 as D (6 bases). V gave up 5 bases and J gave up 2 bases, with 9 bases separating them. The CDR3 has 13 residues. CDR1 and CDR2 from the germline V gene are SGHDN and FVKESK. The CDR3 reads CASSGQQNYGYTF. The CDR3 DNA is TGTGCCAGCAGCGGACAGCAGAACTATGGCTACACCTTC.

The chain joins TRBV30 to TRBJ2-3; 10 nucleotides line up with TRBD2. J was trimmed by 2 bases and V by 5 bases; bases with no gene match: 4. Germline lookup yields CDR1 GTSNPN and CDR2 SVGIG (reference sequence). CDR3 length equals 14 residues. The CDR3 nucleotides read TGTGCCTGGGGACTAGCGGAGATCACAGATACGCAGTATTTT. Translated: CAWGLAEITDTQYF.

CDR3 DNA: TGTGCCAGCTCGGGGGGGAACACTGAAGCTTTCTTT. Amino acids: CASSGGNTEAFF. The rearrangement joins TRBV2 to TRBJ1-1; D is perhaps TRBD1 (5 bases). Germline V gene sequence: CDR1 SNHLY, CDR2 FYNNEI. V lost 8 bases to trimming and J lost 1 base, with 8 bases between them. This CDR3 has 12 residues.

The chain employs TRBV30 and TRBJ2-5; 7 bases are shared with TRBD2. The CDR3 totals 16 residues. Germline-derived CDR1 and CDR2 are GTSNPN and SVGIG (reference sequence). V trimming: 3 bases; J trimming: 5 bases; junction bases outside the gene matches: 15. In DNA form, the CDR3 reads TGTGCCTGGAGCGCGTCTTGGAGGGAGGGCCGGGAGACCCAGTACTTC. Protein: CAWSASWREGRETQYF.

The chain couples TRBV18 to TRBJ2-1, with 8 bases identical to TRBD1. This CDR3 region has 15 residues. Germline CDR1 KGHSH, CDR2 LQKENI. With V trimmed by 4 bases and J by 2 bases, 4 bases remained unmatched. The CDR3 sequence: CASSLDRATYNEQFF. As DNA, the CDR3 is TGTGCCAGCTCACTGGACAGGGCCACCTACAATGAGCAGTTCTTC.

The chain recombines TRBV14 with TRBJ1-2; 10 nucleotides align to TRBD1. The J segment lost 8 bases and the V segment lost 1 base, leaving 7 bases of the junction unmatched. The CDR3 has 15 amino acids. Germline CDR1 and CDR2: SGHDN and FVKESK. The CDR3 spells CASSQVKGTGAGYTF. CDR3 DNA sequence: TGTGCCAGCAGCCAAGTCAAAGGGACAGGGGCCGGCTACACCTTC.

The gene calls are TRBV6-1 and TRBJ1-2; 9 bases are shared with TRBD1. Unmatched junction bases numbered 15, after V lost 2 bases and J lost 2 bases. Germline V CDR1 and CDR2: MNHNS, SASEGT. The CDR3 spans 19 residues. CDR3 sequence reads: CASSENGGTGGYSNYGYTF. The CDR3 DNA is TGTGCCAGCAGTGAAAACGGCGGTACAGGGGGCTATTCCAACTATGGCTACACCTTC.

The CDR3 nucleotides are TGCGCCAGCAGCCTAACAGGGGCTGGCTACACCTTC. Amino acids: CASSLTGAGYTF. The J gene is TRBJ1-2, the V gene TRBV4-1, with TRBD1 identical over 7 bases. Germline CDR1 and CDR2: MGHRA and YSYEKL. With V trimmed by 4 bases and J by 7 bases, 3 bases remained unmatched. The CDR3 sequence is 12 residues long.

V gene TRBV5-1 combines with J gene TRBJ2-7; 7 bases fit TRBD1. The CDR3 spans 16 residues. Germline loops: CDR1 SGHRS, CDR2 YFSETQ. Trimming cost V 9 bases and J 0 bases; bases outside gene matches: 15. The chain's CDR3 is CATRQGQGASSYEQYF. The CDR3 DNA reads TGCGCCACCAGACAGGGCCAAGGGGCTAGCTCCTACGAGCAGTACTTC.

This clone was found once. V is TRBV7-3 and J is TRBJ2-3, with TRBD2 matching 9 bases. The CDR3 is 16 residues long. CDR1 and CDR2 (germline): SGHTA, FQGTGA. The V and J ends lost 4 bases and 3 bases, in that order; junction bases with no gene match: 8. CDR3 sequence reads: CASSSHSGSGTDTQYF. CDR3 nucleotide sequence: TGTGCCAGCAGCTCCCATAGCGGGAGCGGAACAGATACGCAGTATTTT. The full variable domain, completed using reference TRBV7-3 and TRBJ2-3, is GAGVSQTPSNKVTEKGKYVELRCDPISGHTALYWYRQSLGQGPEFLIYFQGTGAADDSGLPNDRFFAVRPEGSVSTLKIQRTERGDSAVYLCASSSHSGSGTDTQYFGPGTRLTVL.